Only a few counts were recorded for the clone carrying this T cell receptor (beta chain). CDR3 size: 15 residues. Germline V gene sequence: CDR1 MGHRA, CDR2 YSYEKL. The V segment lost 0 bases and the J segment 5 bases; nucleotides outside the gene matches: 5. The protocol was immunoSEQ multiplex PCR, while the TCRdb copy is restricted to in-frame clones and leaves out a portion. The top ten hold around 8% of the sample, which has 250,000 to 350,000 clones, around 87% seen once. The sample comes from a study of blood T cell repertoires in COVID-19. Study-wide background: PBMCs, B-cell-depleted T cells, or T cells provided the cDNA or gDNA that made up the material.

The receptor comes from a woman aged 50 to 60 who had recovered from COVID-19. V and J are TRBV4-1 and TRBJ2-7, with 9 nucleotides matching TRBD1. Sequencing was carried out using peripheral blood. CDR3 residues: CASSQEDRGRHEQYF. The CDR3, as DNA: TGCGCCAGCAGCCAAGAAGACAGGGGGAGACACGAGCAGTACTTC.